These T cell receptor beta chains were read from a single sample in a study of blood T cell repertoires in COVID-19. Only in-frame clones appear in the TCRdb table, and some are missing; sequencing was by immunoSEQ multiplex PCR. Here the sample spans roughly 160,000 clones, 86% being singletons. Sequences were obtained from peripheral blood. The receptors originated from a man aged 50-59 years with active or convalescent COVID-19. Both conserved end residues are part of each CDR3. D genes are given only for firm matches. The size entry is marked missing in some rows and otherwise reads once, few, many or a size class.

D gene,V gene,J gene,clone size,CDR3 length,CDR3 DNA,CDR3 protein
NA,TRBV27,TRBJ2-3,NA,15,TGTGCCAGCAGTTCTCTTGCGGGGACGGCAGATACGCAGTATTTT,CASSSLAGTADTQYF
TRBD2,TRBV9,TRBJ2-3,NA,16,TGTGCCAGCAGCGTCACTAGCGGGGGGCCTCCAGATACGCAGTATTTT,CASSVTSGGPPDTQYF
TRBD1,TRBV20-1,TRBJ2-1,once,16,TGCAGTGCTAGTTCTGACCCCACAGGGGCCTACAATGAGCAGTTCTTC,CSASSDPTGAYNEQFF
NA,TRBV3-1/TRBV3-2,TRBJ1-1,once,13,TGTGCCAGCAGCCATACCGGGGGAGATGAAGCTTTCTTT,CASSHTGGDEAFF
TRBD2,TRBV12-3/TRBV12-4,TRBJ2-5,NA,12,TGTGCCAGCAGACTAGCGGAGTCCACCCAGTACTTC,CASRLAESTQYF
NA,TRBV5-3,TRBJ2-3,NA,15,TGTGCCAGAAGCGGTAGAAAGCGGGGCACAGATACGCAGTATTTT,CARSGRKRGTDTQYF
TRBD1,TRBV6-1,TRBJ2-7,NA,16,TGTGCCAGCAGTGAGGTCCCCGGGACAGGGGGCAGCGAGCAGTACTTC,CASSEVPGTGGSEQYF
TRBD1,TRBV7-9,TRBJ2-1,NA,14,TGTGCCAGCAGCCCCTGGGACAGGGGGCGTGAGCAGTTCTTC,CASSPWDRGREQFF
TRBD2,TRBV9,TRBJ2-4,NA,17,TGTGCCAGCAGCCCCCGACTAGCGGGGGTATCCAAAAACATTCAGTACTTC,CASSPRLAGVSKNIQYF
TRBD1,TRBV27,TRBJ2-3,NA,15,TGTGCCAGCAGTGCGACAGGGGGCGACGCAGATACGCAGTATTTT,CASSATGGDADTQYF
TRBD1,TRBV28,TRBJ1-2,NA,14,TGTGCCAGCAGTTTGGGGGACAGGGCCTATGGCTACACCTTC,CASSLGDRAYGYTF
NA,TRBV24-1,TRBJ1-3,NA,12,TGTGCCACCAGTGATCCCTTTGGAGGGAATTTTTTT,CATSDPFGGNFF
NA,TRBV7-3,TRBJ2-3,NA,14,TGTGCCAGCAGCTTAGGGCGGGGACTGGATACGCAGTATTTT,CASSLGRGLDTQYF
TRBD1,TRBV6-5,TRBJ2-2,few,15,TGTGCCAGCGTCAGGACAGGGGGAGACACCGGGGAGCTGTTTTTT,CASVRTGGDTGELFF
NA,TRBV5-6,TRBJ2-7,NA,13,TGTGCCAGCAGCTTGTGGGCCTCCTACGAGCAGTACTTC,CASSLWASYEQYF
TRBD1,TRBV6-2/TRBV6-3,TRBJ2-7,NA,18,TGTGCCAGCAGTTGGGGCCCGGGACAGTCGGTAGTGACCTACGAGCAGTACTTC,CASSWGPGQSVVTYEQYF
NA,TRBV6-5,TRBJ1-2,NA,13,TGTGCCAGCAGACTACAAGGGGGAGTGGGCTACACCTTC,CASRLQGGVGYTF
NA,TRBV24-1,TRBJ2-3,NA,12,TGTGCCACCAGTTCTCTCACAGATACGCAGTATTTT,CATSSLTDTQYF
NA,TRBV6-5,TRBJ2-3,NA,14,TGTGCCAGCAAAAAGGGAGTAGCGGCAGATACGCAGTATTTT,CASKKGVAADTQYF
NA,TRBV19,TRBJ2-3,NA,16,TGTGCCAGTAGGGGCCGATTGAAAGCTAGCACAGATACGCAGTATTTT,CASRGRLKASTDTQYF
TRBD2,TRBV19,TRBJ2-2,NA,14,TGTGCCAGTAGGGGACTAGCGTTCACCGGGGAGCTGTTTTTT,CASRGLAFTGELFF
NA,TRBV10-3,TRBJ1-1,NA,15,TGTGCCATCAGTGATAGGGGGGGGCTGGGCACTGAAGCTTTCTTT,CAISDRGGLGTEAFF
TRBD2,TRBV27,TRBJ2-7,NA,19,TGTGCCAGCAGTTTTAGTGTAGGTGGCCTAGCGGGAGGGCACCACGAGCAGTACTTC,CASSFSVGGLAGGHHEQYF
NA,TRBV6-5,TRBJ1-2,few,15,TGTGCCAGCAGTCCCGGGGCGGGGCCCTTTTATGGCTACACCTTC,CASSPGAGPFYGYTF
NA,TRBV5-5,TRBJ2-3,once,16,TGTGCCAGCAGCTTGGCCGCGGGGATTGTATCAGATACGCAGTATTTT,CASSLAAGIVSDTQYF
NA,TRBV11-2,TRBJ1-4,once,15,TGTGCCAGCAGCTGGGGGGTTACGTATAATGAAAAACTGTTTTTT,CASSWGVTYNEKLFF
NA,TRBV19,TRBJ1-1,NA,17,TGTGCCAGTAGTATAGATCTATTAAGGGGGTGGCGGACTGAAGCTTTCTTT,CASSIDLLRGWRTEAFF
TRBD2,TRBV10-3,TRBJ2-7,once,14,TGTGCCATCAGCGAGCGGGGGGGCCATTACGAGCAGTACTTC,CAISERGGHYEQYF